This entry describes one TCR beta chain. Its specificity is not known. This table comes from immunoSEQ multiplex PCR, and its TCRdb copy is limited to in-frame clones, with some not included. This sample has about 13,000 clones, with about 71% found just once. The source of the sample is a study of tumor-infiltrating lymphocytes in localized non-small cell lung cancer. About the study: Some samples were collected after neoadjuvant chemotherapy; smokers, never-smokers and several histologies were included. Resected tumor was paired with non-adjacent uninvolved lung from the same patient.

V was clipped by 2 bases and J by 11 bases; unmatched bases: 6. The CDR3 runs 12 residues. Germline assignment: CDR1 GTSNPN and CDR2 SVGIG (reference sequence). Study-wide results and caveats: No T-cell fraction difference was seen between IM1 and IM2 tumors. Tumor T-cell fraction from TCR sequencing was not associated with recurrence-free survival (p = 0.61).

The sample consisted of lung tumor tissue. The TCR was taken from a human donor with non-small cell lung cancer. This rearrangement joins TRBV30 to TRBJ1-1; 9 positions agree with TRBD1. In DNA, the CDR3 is TGTGCCTGGAGTAAACAGGGGGCACAGGCTTTCTTT. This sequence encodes CAWSKQGAQAFF. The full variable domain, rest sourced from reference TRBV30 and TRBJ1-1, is SQTIHQWPATLVQPVGSPLSLECTVEGTSNPNLYWYRQAAGRGLQLLFYSVGIGQISSEVPQNLSASRPQDRQFILSSKKLLLSDSGFYLCAWSKQGAQAFFGQGTRLTVV.